This T cell receptor (beta chain) derives from a study of blood T cells in healthy people across ages. This clonotype was seen more than once but under ten times. It was with a sample-barcoded 5' primer and a J-beta primer mix that a second PCR of about 6 to 12 cycles was run. TCRdb fed the 5' RACE reads into MiXCR, producing one record per CDR3 protein. Among approximately 770,000 distinct CDR3 sequences listed, roughly 60% were seen once. After removal of 5 bases from V and 0 bases from J, the junction contained 0 bases not matched to a gene. The CDR3 consists of 13 residues. The germline CDR1 and CDR2 sequences are MGHDK and SYGVNS.

The chain is built from TRBV25-1 and TRBJ2-5, with 7 bases fitting TRBD2. The TCR was taken from a man aged 25 to 45 in good health. Sequencing was done on a sample of blood. Here the CDR3 DNA reads TGTGCCAGCAGTAGCGGGGACCAAGAGACCCAGTACTTC. Translated: CASSSGDQETQYF.